This T cell receptor (beta chain) is from a study of shared clonotypes between healthy human individuals. Notes on the study in general: In the sorted subsets, rarefaction showed sequencing was incomplete despite large depth. It was the non-shared clonotypes that had lower generation probabilities than clonotypes shared by all four donors.

It was across several immunoSEQ plates that each subset's genomic DNA was evenly split. For sorted subsets, roughly 200 ng DNA per replicate equaled about 27,000 T cell genomes. The repertoire was sequenced with immunoSEQ multiplex PCR; TCRdb's copy has only in-frame clones and lacks some. The sample records some 980,000 clones, approximately 80% being singletons. CDR1 SEHNR and CDR2 FQNEAQ come from the germline V gene (reference sequence). This CDR3 comprises 14 residues. V shed 5 bases and J shed 5 bases, with 13 bases lying between them. This clone was seen more than once but under ten times. No antigen is known for it.

The J gene is TRBJ2-1, the V gene TRBV7-9, with TRBD1 as a possible D gene (5 bases). The source of this sequence is a man younger than 30 in good health. Sequencing was performed on memory CD4+ T cells sorted from blood. The subset here: CD45RA-negative fraction. The CDR3 sequence: CASSPDWGNNEQFF. CDR3 in DNA: TGTGCCAGCAGCCCAGACTGGGGCAACAATGAGCAGTTCTTC.